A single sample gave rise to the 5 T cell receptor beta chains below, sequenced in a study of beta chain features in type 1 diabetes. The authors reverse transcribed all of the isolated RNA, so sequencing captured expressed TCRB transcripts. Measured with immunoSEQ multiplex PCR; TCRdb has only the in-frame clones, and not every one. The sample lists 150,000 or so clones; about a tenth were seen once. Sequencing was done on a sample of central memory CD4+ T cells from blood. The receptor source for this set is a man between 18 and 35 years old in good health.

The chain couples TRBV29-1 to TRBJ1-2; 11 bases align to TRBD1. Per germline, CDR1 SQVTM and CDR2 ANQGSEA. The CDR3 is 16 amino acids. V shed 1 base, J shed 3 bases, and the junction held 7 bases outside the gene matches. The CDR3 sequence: CSVEATRGQGDYGYTF. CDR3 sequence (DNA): TGCAGCGTTGAAGCGACCCGGGGACAGGGGGACTATGGCTACACCTTC.

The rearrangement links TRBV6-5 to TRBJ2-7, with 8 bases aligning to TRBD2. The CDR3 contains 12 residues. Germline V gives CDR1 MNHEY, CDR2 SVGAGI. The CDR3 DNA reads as TGTGCCAGCAGTTACGGTGGCACTAGCGGTAAGGTC. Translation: CASSYGGTSGKV.

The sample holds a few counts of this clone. Here the CDR3 reads CASSADGAGREKLFF. The CDR3 DNA is TGTGCCAGCAGTGCGGACGGCGCGGGGCGAGAAAAACTGTTTTTT. The chain joins TRBV2 to TRBJ1-4, with D possibly matching TRBD1 (5 bases). V shed 4 bases and J shed 8 bases, with 17 bases lying between them. Germline V gene data show CDR1 as SNHLY and CDR2 as FYNNEI. This CDR3 has 15 residues. Full variable domain (rest looked up from reference TRBV2 and TRBJ1-4): EPEVTQTPSHQVTQMGQEVILRCVPISNHLYFYWYRQILGQKVEFLVSFYNNEISEKSEIFDDQFSVERPDGSNFTLKIRSTKLEDSAMYFCASSADGAGREKLFFGSGTQLSVL.

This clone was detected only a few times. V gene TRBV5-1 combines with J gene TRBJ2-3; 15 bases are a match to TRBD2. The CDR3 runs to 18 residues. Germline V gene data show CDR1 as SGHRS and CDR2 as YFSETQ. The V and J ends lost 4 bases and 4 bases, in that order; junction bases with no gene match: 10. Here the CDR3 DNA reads TGCGCCAGCAGCCCCGAGGGGTGGACTAGCGGGGGGGCAGATACGCAGTATTTT. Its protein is CASSPEGWTSGGADTQYF.

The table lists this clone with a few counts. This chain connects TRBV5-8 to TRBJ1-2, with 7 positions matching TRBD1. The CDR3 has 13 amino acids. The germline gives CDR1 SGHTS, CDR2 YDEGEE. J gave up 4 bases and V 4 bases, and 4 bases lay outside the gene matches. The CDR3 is CASSTRDSYGYTF. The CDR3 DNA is TGTGCCAGCAGCACCCGGGACAGCTATGGCTACACCTTC.